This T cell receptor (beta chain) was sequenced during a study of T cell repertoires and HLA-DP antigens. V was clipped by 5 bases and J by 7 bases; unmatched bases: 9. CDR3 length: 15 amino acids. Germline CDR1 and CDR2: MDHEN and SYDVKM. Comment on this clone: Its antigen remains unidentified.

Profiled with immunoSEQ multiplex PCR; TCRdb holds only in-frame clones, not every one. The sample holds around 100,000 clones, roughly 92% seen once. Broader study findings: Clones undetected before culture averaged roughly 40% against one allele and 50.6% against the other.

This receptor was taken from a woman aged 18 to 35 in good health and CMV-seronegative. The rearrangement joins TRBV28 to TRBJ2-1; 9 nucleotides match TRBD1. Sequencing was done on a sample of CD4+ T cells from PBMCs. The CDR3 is CASSKSGTGTNEQFF. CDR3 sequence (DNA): TGTGCCAGCAGTAAATCCGGGACAGGGACAAATGAGCAGTTCTTC.